This T cell receptor beta chain was recorded in a study of metastatic and nonmetastatic thyroid tumors. Thyroid surgery had not been preceded by any treatment in any patient. This clone was seen more than once but under ten times. There are 20 residues in the CDR3. Losses at the gene ends were 1 base for V and 4 bases for J; bases not matched to a gene: 13. Germline values: CDR1 SGHDN, CDR2 FVKESK. TCRdb reanalyzed the PCR reads with MiXCR. This table holds about 15,000 clones, less than 35% found once. The chain couples TRBV14 to TRBJ2-1; 13 positions match TRBD2. What was sequenced was tumor tissue. The receptor was isolated from a female donor with papillary thyroid cancer or a benign thyroid nodule (not recorded which). Some clones in this sample may be carry-over from other donors' samples. The CDR3 DNA reads TGTGCCAGCAGCCAAGGTGGTGGGGGGACTAGCGGGACAGCATACAATGAGCAGTTCTTC. It is translated as CASSQGGGGTSGTAYNEQFF.